The next 10 T cell receptor beta chains were all read from a single sample in a study of molecular identifiers for immune sequencing clone quantification. TCRdb used MiXCR to reprocess the PCR reads, holding one entry per CDR3 protein. The table includes more than 95,000 distinct CDR3 sequences, roughly 24% detected once. Sequenced input: naive CD8+ T cells from blood, with Jurkat cell RNA spiked in. Subset denoted: FACS-sorted CD8+CD4-CCR7+CD45RA+ naive T cells. Receptors were obtained from a human donor in good health. Some libraries in this study had Jurkat cell RNA spiked in.

The chain is built from TRBV6-2 or TRBV6-3 and TRBJ2-2, with 8 nucleotides matching TRBD2. Germline CDR1 MNHEY, CDR2 SVGEGT. V lost 4 bases, J lost 0 bases, and 1 base stayed unmatched. This CDR3 has 15 amino acids. CDR3 amino acids: CASSSSGSNTGELFF. The DNA for the CDR3 is TGTGCCAGCAGTTCTAGCGGGTCGAACACCGGGGAGCTGTTTTTT.

The table lists this clonotype with a few counts. The V gene is TRBV30, the J gene TRBJ2-1; TRBD2 agrees at 14 bases. The junction had 8 bases not matched to a gene; V was cut back by 1 base and J by 0 bases. Germline CDR1 GTSNPN, CDR2 SVGIG (reference sequence). This CDR3 is built from 19 residues. Here the CDR3 DNA reads TGTGCCTGGAGTGGATGGACTAGCGGGAGGCACAGCTCCTACAATGAGCAGTTCTTC. The encoded protein is CAWSGWTSGRHSSYNEQFF.

A word on this clonotype: Since a much larger clone is just one base distant, this may be a read error. The CDR3: CASSMGQRNTDTQYF. The CDR3 nucleotides are TGTGCCAGTAGTATGGGACAGCGCAACACAGATACGCAGTATTTT. The chain has TRBV19 and TRBJ2-3; 7 nucleotides align to TRBD1. CDR1 and CDR2 (germline): LNHDA, SQIVND (reference sequence). V trimming: 3 bases; J trimming: 2 bases; junction bases outside the gene matches: 5. This CDR3 has 15 amino acids. The variable domain in full, completed from reference TRBV19 and TRBJ2-3, reads DGGITQSPKYLFRKEGQNVTLSCEQNLNHDAMYWYRQDPGQGLRLIYYSQIVNDFQKGDIAEGYSVSREKKESFPLTVTSAQKNPTAFYLCASSMGQRNTDTQYFGPGTRLTVL.

The rearrangement uses TRBV3-1 and TRBJ2-7; D tentatively reads TRBD1 or TRBD2 (5 bases each). The germline V and J ends were trimmed by 8 bases and 3 bases, with 14 bases remaining between them. Germline V gives CDR1 LGHDT, CDR2 YNNKEL (reference sequence). The CDR3 totals 13 residues. CDR3: CASQGRKRYEQYF. The CDR3 DNA is TGTGCCAGCCAGGGACGGAAGCGCTACGAGCAGTACTTC.

This clonotype appeared many times. V is TRBV20-1 and J is TRBJ2-7, with 9 bases aligning to TRBD2. The CDR3 extends over 16 amino acids. Germline CDR1 DFQATT, CDR2 SNEGSKA (reference sequence). V gave up 4 bases and J gave up 0 bases; unmatched junction bases: 10. The CDR3 loop reads CSATPLLAGVSYEQYF. CDR3 DNA sequence: TGCAGTGCTACCCCTTTATTAGCGGGGGTCTCCTACGAGCAGTACTTC.

This clonotype was found many times. The V call is TRBV4-1, the J call TRBJ1-4; tentative D call: TRBD1 (5 bases). V gave up 7 bases and J gave up 0 bases, with 18 bases separating them. Germline CDR1 MGHRA, CDR2 YSYEKL. There are 17 residues in the CDR3. In DNA, the CDR3 is TGCGCCAGCACCCGGGGGGTCGGAGAGCCAACTAATGAAAAACTGTTTTTT. Protein product: CASTRGVGEPTNEKLFF.

Concerning this clonotype itself: Possible read error: a much larger clone is one base away. The chain recombines TRBV12-3 or TRBV12-4 with TRBJ2-5, with TRBD1 as a possible D gene (6 bases). The CDR3 covers 14 residues. V lost 5 bases and J lost 2, with 12 bases in between. CDR3 in amino acids: CASSPSDSQETQYF. CDR3 DNA sequence: TGTGCCAGCAGTCCATCGGACAGTCAAGAGACCCAGTACTTC.

This clonotype has more than one count but fewer than ten. This rearrangement joins TRBV13 to TRBJ2-1, with 10 bases lining up with TRBD1. With 2 bases clipped from V and 6 bases from J, the junction kept 10 bases outside the gene matches. Germline-derived CDR1 and CDR2 are PRHDT and FYEKMQ (reference sequence). The CDR3 consists of 17 residues. The chain's CDR3 is CASSLLIGDRGFNEQFF. The DNA of the CDR3 is TGTGCCAGCAGCTTACTAATAGGGGACAGGGGTTTCAATGAGCAGTTCTTC.

For this clonotype: A much more abundant neighbour one base away suggests this may be a read error. CDR3: CASSSGTGTDAQYF. In nucleotides, the CDR3 is TGTGCCAGCAGCTCCGGGACAGGCACAGATGCGCAGTATTTT. The chain joins TRBV7-9 to TRBJ2-3; 8 nucleotides agree with TRBD1. Per germline, CDR1 SEHNR and CDR2 FQNEAQ (reference sequence). The CDR3 length is 14 residues.

On this clonotype itself: One end of the junction fails to match germline, which may point to a read error. The J gene is TRBJ2-4, the V gene TRBV6-2 or TRBV6-3; TRBD1 matches at 7 bases. CDR1 and CDR2 from the germline V gene are MNHEY and SVGEGT. The CDR3 length is 15 residues. CDR3 amino acids: CVSSYSGTELDIQYF. The CDR3 coding sequence is TGTGTCAGCAGTTACTCCGGGACAGAACTCGACATTCAGTACTTC.